This T cell receptor (beta chain) derives from a study of T cells in Graves' hyperthyroidism and ophthalmopathy. Amplification of TCR beta CDR3 regions used RNA as the template. HTBI primers drove first-round RT-PCR of the TCR CDR3. TCRdb ran MiXCR on the multiplex PCR reads and lists one entry per CDR3 protein. The table records approximately 400,000 distinct CDR3 sequences, roughly 15% of them present only once. Ten or more counts support this clonotype. This CDR3 has 14 amino acids. V was pared by 0 bases and J by 15 bases, with 16 bases between. Germline V CDR1 and CDR2: SGHRS, YFSETQ. The chain couples TRBV5-1 to TRBJ1-6; D is unclear. Sequencing was done on a sample of blood. The receptor was isolated from a woman between 25 and 40 years old with Graves' ophthalmopathy. CDR3 bases: TGCGCCAGCAGCTTGGAAGGAATGGGAGACCTCCTCCACTTT. Its protein is CASSLEGMGDLLHF.